The present entry profiles one T cell receptor (beta chain) with its context. The data belong to a study of Ad26.COV2.S vaccination and SARS-CoV-2 variants. Study-wide background: Intramuscular Ad26.COV2.S at 5x10^10 or 1x10^11 viral particles.

Germline CDR1 and CDR2: GTSNPN and SVGIG (reference sequence). The CDR3 is 12 amino acids. The V and J ends lost 8 bases and 4 bases respectively, with 11 bases between them. The data were produced by immunoSEQ multiplex PCR, yet TCRdb's version contains in-frame clones alone and is incomplete. The sample contains approximately 300,000 clones, 86% of which appear only once. The treatment denotes: about 20 received Ad26.COV2.S at low or high dose, single or two shots; roughly five received placebo; per-sample allocation not given. After the first vaccine or placebo injection, samples were drawn on day 63. The vaccine antigen was prefusion-stabilized Wuhan SARS-CoV-2 spike.

The V call is TRBV30, the J call TRBJ1-4, with a possible D match to TRBD1 (6 bases). The specimen was peripheral blood, collected in a trial of Ad26.COV2.S vaccine versus placebo. This clonotype was obtained from a person aged 18-60 years who received the Ad26.COV2.S COVID-19 vaccine or a placebo. The CDR3 sequence is CAVRGINEKLFF. The CDR3 DNA reads as TGTGCCGTGAGGGGGATTAATGAAAAACTGTTTTTT.